This note documents a single TCR beta chain sequence. The antigen is not known. This sample was included in a study of cytomegalovirus exposure and HLA in healthy donors. Study outcomes and limitations: In a later analysis, at a false discovery rate of 0.05, 17,000 or so TCR beta sequences matched HLA alleles. Reportedly, fewer N-insertions than the roughly 690-donor mean appeared in an Asian-associated ancestry cluster in a later analysis.

Researchers ran the PCR with 60 Vbeta and 13 Jbeta primers. In the authors' workflow: A follow-up analysis tallied 86 million or so unique TCR beta chains, about 10 million shared. Repertoires were generated with immunoSEQ multiplex PCR, while TCRdb's copy carries only in-frame clones and drops some. The D gene and trimming were derived from the DNA, and the V and J assignments and clone size from that table. The sample consists of fewer than 150,000 clones, approximately 80% of them appearing once. The CDR3 has 14 residues. V was clipped by 8 bases and J by 6 bases; unmatched bases: 9. Per germline, CDR1 MNHNS and CDR2 SASEGT.

This receptor was identified in a man aged 25-45 years in good health and CMV-seronegative. The chain recombines TRBV6-1 with TRBJ2-2; TRBD1 agrees at 7 bases. Input material: PBMCs. The CDR3 DNA is TGTGCCAGCCCCGTGGGGACAGTGGCCGGGGAGCTGTTTTTT. This sequence encodes CASPVGTVAGELFF.